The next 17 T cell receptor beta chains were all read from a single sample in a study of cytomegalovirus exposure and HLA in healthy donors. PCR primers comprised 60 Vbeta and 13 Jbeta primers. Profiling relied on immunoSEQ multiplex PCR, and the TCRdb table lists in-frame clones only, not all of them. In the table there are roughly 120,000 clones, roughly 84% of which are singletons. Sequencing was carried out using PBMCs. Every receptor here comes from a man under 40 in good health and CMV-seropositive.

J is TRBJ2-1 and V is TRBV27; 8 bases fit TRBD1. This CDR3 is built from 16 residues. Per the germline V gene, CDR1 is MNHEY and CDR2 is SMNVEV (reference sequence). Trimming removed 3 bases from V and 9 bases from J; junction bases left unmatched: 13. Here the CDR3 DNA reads TGTGCCAGCAGTTTGCCTGGACAGGGTGGGTGGAGTGAGCAGTTCTTC. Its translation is CASSLPGQGGWSEQFF.

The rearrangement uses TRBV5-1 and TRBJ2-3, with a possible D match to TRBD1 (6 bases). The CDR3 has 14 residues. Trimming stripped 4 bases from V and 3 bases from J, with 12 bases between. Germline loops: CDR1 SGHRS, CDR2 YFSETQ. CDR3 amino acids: CASSGRQETDTQYF. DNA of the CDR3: TGCGCCAGCAGCGGCAGACAGGAAACAGATACGCAGTATTTT.

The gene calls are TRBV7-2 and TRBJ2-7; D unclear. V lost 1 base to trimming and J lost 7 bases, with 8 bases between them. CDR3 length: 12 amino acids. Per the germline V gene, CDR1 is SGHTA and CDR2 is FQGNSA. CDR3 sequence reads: CASSLVNMEQYF. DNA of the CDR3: TGTGCCAGCAGCTTAGTTAACATGGAGCAGTACTTC.

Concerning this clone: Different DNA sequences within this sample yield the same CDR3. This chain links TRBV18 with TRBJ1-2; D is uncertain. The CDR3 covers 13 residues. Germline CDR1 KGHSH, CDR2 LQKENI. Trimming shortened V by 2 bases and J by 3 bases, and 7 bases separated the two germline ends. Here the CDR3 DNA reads TGTGCCAGCTCACCAGGGGAGGACTATGGCTACACCTTC. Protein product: CASSPGEDYGYTF.

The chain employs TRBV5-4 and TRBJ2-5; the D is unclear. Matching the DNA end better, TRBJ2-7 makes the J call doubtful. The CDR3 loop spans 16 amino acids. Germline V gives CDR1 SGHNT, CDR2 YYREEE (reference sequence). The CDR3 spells CASSLVPRLSSYEQYF. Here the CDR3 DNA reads TGTGCCAGCAGCTTGGTACCGCGACTGAGCTCCTACGAGCAGTACTTC.

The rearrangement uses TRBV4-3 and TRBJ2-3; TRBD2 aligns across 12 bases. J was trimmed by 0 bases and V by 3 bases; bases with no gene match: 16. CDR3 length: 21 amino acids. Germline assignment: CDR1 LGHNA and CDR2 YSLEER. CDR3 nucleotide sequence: TGCGCCAGCAGCCAGACCGGACTAGCGGGGTTCGGGGGACCCAGCACAGATACGCAGTATTTT. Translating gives CASSQTGLAGFGGPSTDTQYF.

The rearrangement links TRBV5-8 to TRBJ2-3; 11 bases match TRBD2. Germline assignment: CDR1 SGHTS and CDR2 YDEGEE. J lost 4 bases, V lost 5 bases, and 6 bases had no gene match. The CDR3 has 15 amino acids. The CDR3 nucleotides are TGTGCCAGCAGTTTACTAGCGGGGGCGGCAGATACGCAGTATTTT. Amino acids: CASSLLAGAADTQYF. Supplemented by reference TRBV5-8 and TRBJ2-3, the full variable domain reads EAGVTQSPTHLIKTRGQQATLRCSPISGHTSVYWYQQALGLGLQFLLWYDEGEERNRGNFPPRFSGRQFPNYSSELNVNALELEDSALYLCASSLLAGAADTQYFGPGTRLTVL.

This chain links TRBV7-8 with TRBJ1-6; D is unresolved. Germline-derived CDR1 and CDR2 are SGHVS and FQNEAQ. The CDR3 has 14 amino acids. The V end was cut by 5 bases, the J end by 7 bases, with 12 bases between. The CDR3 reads CASSLLRQNSPLHF. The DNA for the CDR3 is TGTGCCAGCAGCCTTCTCCGTCAGAATTCACCCCTCCACTTT.

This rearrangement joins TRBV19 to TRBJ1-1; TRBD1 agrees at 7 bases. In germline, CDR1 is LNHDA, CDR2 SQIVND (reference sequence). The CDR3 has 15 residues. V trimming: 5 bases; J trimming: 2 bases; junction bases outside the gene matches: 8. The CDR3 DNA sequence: TGTGCCAGTAGTGTGTACGGACAGGTTAACACTGAAGCTTTCTTT. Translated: CASSVYGQVNTEAFF.

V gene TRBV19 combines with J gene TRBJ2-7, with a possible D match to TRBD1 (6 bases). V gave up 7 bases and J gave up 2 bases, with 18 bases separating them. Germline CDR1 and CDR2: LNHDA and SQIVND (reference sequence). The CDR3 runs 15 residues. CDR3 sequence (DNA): TGTGCCAGTACCGCCGGCAGGGGATCCACCTACGAGCAGTACTTC. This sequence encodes CASTAGRGSTYEQYF. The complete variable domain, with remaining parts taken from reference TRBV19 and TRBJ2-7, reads DGGITQSPKYLFRKEGQNVTLSCEQNLNHDAMYWYRQDPGQGLRLIYYSQIVNDFQKGDIAEGYSVSREKKESFPLTVTSAQKNPTAFYLCASTAGRGSTYEQYFGPGTRLTVT.

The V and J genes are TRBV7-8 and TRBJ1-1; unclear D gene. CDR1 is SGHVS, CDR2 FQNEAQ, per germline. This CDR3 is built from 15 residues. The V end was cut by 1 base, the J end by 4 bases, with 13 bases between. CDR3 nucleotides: TGTGCCAGCAGCTTAGGTCCGGGGAGCGTCACTGAAGCTTTCTTT. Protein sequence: CASSLGPGSVTEAFF.

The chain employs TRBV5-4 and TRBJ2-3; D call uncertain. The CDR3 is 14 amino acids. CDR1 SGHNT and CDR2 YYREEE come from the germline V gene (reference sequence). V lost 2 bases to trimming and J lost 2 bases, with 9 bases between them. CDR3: CASSFDKYTDTQYF. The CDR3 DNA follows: TGTGCCAGCAGCTTCGACAAGTACACAGATACGCAGTATTTT.

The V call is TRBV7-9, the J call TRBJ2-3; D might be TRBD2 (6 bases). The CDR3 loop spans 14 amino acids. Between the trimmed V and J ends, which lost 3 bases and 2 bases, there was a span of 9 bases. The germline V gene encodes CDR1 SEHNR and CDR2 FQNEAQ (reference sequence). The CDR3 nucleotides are TGTGCCAGCAGCTTGGCTAGCGTCACAGATACGCAGTATTTT. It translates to CASSLASVTDTQYF. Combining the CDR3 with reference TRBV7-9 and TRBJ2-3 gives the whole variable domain DTGVSQNPRHKITKRGQNVTFRCDPISEHNRLYWYRQTLGQGPEFLTYFQNEAQLEKSRLLSDRFSAERPKGSFSTLEIQRTEQGDSAMYLCASSLASVTDTQYFGPGTRLTVL.

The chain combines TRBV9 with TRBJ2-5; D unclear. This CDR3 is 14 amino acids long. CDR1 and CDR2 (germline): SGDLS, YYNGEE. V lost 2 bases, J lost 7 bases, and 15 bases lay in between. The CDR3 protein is CASSVSPESGTQYF. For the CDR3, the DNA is TGTGCCAGCAGCGTCTCCCCGGAGTCGGGGACCCAGTACTTC.

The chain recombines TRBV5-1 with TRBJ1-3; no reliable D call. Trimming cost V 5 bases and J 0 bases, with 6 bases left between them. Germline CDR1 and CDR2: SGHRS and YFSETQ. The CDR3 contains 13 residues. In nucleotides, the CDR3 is TGCGCCAGCAGGGGCGACTCTGGAAACACCATATATTTT. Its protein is CASRGDSGNTIYF.

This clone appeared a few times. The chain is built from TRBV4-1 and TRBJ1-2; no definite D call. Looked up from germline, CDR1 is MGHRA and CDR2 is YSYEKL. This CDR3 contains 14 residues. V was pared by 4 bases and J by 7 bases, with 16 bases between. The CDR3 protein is CASSLLGPGGGYTF. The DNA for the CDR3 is TGCGCCAGCAGCCTGCTGGGCCCCGGAGGTGGCTACACCTTC.

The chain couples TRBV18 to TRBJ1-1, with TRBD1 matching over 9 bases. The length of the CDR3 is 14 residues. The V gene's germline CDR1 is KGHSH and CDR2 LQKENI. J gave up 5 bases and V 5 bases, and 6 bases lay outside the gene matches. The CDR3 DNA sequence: TGTGCCAGCTCATCGGACAGGGGAAGGACTGAAGCTTTCTTT. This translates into CASSSDRGRTEAFF.